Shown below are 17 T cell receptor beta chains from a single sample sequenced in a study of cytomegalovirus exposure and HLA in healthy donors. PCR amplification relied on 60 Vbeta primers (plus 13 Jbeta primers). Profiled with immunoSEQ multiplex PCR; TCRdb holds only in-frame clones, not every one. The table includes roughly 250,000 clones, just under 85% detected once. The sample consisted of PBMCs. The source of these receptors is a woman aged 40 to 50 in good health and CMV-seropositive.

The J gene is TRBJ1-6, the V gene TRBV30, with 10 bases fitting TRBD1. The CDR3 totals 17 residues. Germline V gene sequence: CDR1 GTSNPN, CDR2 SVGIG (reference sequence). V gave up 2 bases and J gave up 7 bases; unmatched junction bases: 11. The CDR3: CAWSPSGTGAPNSPLHF. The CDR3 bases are TGTGCCTGGAGTCCTTCCGGGACAGGGGCCCCCAATTCACCCCTCCACTTT.

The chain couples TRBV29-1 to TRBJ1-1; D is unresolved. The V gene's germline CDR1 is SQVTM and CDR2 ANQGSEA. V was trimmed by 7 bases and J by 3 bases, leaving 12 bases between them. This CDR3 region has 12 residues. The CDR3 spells CSAHQQYTEAFF. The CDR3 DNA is TGCAGCGCTCATCAACAGTACACTGAAGCTTTCTTT.

The CDR3 region is CASSLRLAGLDNEQFF. DNA for the CDR3: TGTGCCAGCAGCTTACGACTAGCGGGACTAGACAATGAGCAGTTCTTC. J is TRBJ2-1 and V is TRBV7-2, with TRBD2 matching 11 bases. This CDR3 has 16 amino acids. Germline V CDR1 and CDR2: SGHTA, FQGNSA. J lost 5 bases, V lost 2 bases, and 5 bases had no gene match.

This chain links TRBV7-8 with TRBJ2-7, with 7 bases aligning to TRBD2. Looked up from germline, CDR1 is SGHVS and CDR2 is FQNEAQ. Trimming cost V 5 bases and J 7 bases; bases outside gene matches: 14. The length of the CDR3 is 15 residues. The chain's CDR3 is CASSGRGTISGEQYF. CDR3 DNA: TGTGCCAGCAGCGGACGCGGGACTATTTCAGGGGAGCAGTACTTC.

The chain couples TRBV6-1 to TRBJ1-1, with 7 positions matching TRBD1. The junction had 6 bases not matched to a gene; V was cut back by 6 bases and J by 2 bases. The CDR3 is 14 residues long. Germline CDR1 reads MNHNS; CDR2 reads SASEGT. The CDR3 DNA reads TGTGCCAGCAGAGACAGGGCTATAAACACTGAAGCTTTCTTT. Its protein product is CASRDRAINTEAFF.

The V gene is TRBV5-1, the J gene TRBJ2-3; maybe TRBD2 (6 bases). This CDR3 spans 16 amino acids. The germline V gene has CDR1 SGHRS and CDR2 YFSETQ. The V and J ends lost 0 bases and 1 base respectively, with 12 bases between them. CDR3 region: CASSLGQSGGTDTQYF. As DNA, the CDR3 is TGCGCCAGCAGCTTGGGGCAGTCGGGAGGCACAGATACGCAGTATTTT.

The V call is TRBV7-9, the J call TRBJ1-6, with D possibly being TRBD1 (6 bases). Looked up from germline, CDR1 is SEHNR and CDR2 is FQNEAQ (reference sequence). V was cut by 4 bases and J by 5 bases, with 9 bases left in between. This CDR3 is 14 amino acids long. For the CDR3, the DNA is TGTGCCAGCAGCTCCGGGACAAATAATTCACCCCTCCACTTT. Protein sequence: CASSSGTNNSPLHF.

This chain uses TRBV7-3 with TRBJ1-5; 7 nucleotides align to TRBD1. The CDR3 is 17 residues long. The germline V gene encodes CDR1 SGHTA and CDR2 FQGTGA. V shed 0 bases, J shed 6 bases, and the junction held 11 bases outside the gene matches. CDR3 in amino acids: CASSLTGRPGGGQPQHF. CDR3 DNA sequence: TGTGCCAGCAGCTTAACGGGGCGCCCAGGGGGAGGTCAGCCCCAGCATTTT. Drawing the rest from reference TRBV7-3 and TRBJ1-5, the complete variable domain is GAGVSQTPSNKVTEKGKYVELRCDPISGHTALYWYRQSLGQGPEFLIYFQGTGAADDSGLPNDRFFAVRPEGSVSTLKIQRTERGDSAVYLCASSLTGRPGGGQPQHFGDGTRLSIL.

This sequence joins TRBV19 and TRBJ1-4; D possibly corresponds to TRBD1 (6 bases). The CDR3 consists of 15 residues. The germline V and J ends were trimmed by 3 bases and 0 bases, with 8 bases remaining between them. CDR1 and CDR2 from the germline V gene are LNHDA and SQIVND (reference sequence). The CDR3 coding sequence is TGTGCCAGTAGTATGGACAGACCAACTAATGAAAAACTGTTTTTT. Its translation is CASSMDRPTNEKLFF.

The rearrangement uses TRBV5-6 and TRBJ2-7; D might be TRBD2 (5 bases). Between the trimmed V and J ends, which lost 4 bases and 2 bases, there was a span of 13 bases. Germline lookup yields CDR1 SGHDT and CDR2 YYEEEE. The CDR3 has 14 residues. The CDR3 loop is CASSPDGGTYEQYF. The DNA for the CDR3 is TGTGCCAGCAGCCCAGACGGAGGAACCTACGAGCAGTACTTC.

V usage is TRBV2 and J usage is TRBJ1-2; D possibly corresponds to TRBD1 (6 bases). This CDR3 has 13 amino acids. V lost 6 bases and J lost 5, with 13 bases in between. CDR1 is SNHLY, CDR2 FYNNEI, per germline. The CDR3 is CASRAGAGYGYTF. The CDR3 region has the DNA TGTGCCAGCAGAGCAGGGGCGGGTTATGGCTACACCTTC. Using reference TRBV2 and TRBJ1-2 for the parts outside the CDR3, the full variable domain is EPEVTQTPSHQVTQMGQEVILRCVPISNHLYFYWYRQILGQKVEFLVSFYNNEISEKSEIFDDQFSVERPDGSNFTLKIRSTKLEDSAMYFCASRAGAGYGYTFGSGTRLTVV.

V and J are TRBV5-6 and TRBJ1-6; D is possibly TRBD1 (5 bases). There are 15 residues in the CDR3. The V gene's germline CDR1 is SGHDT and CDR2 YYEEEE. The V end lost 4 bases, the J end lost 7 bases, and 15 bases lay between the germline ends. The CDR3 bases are TGTGCCAGCAGCCTGTTTTCTGGGGGGAATTCACCCCTCCACTTT. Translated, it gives CASSLFSGGNSPLHF.

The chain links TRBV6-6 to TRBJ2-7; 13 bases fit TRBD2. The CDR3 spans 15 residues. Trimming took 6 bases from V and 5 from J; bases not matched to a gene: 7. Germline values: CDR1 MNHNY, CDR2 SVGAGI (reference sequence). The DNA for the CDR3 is TGTGCCAGCAGCCGGGGACTAGCGGGACACAACGAGCAGTACTTC. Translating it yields CASSRGLAGHNEQYF.

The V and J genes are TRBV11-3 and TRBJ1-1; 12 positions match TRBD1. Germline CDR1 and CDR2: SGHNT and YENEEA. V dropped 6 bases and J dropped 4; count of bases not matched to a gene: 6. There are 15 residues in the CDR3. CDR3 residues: CASRYGTGGGTEAFF. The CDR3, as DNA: TGTGCCAGCAGATACGGGACAGGGGGCGGCACTGAAGCTTTCTTT.

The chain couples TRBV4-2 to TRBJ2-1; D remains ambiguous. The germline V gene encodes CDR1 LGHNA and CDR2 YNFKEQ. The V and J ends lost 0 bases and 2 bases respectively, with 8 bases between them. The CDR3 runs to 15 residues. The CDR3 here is CASSQESVTYNEQFF. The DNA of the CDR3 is TGTGCCAGCAGCCAAGAGAGCGTTACCTACAATGAGCAGTTCTTC.

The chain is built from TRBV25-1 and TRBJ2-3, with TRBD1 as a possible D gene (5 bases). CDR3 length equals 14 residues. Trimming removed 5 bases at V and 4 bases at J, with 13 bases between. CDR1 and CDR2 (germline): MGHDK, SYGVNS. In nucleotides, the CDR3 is TGTGCCAGCAGTAATCCAGGGTTGTCAGATACGCAGTATTTT. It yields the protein CASSNPGLSDTQYF.

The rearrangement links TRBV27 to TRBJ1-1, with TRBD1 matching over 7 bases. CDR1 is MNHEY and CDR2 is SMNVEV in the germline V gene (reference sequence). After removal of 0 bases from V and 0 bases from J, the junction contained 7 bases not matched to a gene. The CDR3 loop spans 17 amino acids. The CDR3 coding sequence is TGTGCCAGCAGTTTATCGGGGGACAGTTTAATGAACACTGAAGCTTTCTTT. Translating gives CASSLSGDSLMNTEAFF.